Listed here is a single T cell receptor beta chain. Measured with immunoSEQ multiplex PCR; TCRdb has only the in-frame clones, and not every one. Here the sample spans about 51,000 clones, 85% to 95% being singletons. These data are taken from a study of T cell changes during pregnancy in multiple sclerosis. Between the trimmed V and J ends, which lost 6 bases and 8 bases, there was a span of 22 bases. This CDR3 spans 15 amino acids. Germline-derived CDR1 and CDR2 are MNHEY and SVGAGI. V usage is TRBV6-5 and J usage is TRBJ1-2, with a tentative D call TRBD1 (5 bases). Sequencing was performed on CD4+ T cells from peripheral blood mononuclear cells, taken in the third trimester of pregnancy. The TCR originated in a female donor with multiple sclerosis, enrolled in a pregnancy study. CDR3 protein: CASRPAGTAVYGYTF. The CDR3 DNA sequence: TGTGCCAGCAGGCCCGCGGGGACTGCCGTTTACGGCTACACCTTC.